This T cell receptor (beta chain) was sequenced during a study of control samples from healthy donors and cancer patients. TCRdb's table, derived via immunoSEQ multiplex PCR, lists solely in-frame clones and lacks some. The profile shows 100,000 to 150,000 clones, approximately 92% of them singletons. Looked up from germline, CDR1 is LGHNA and CDR2 is YSLEER. The CDR3 consists of 14 residues. V was pared by 2 bases and J by 2 bases, with 9 bases between. This TCR was recovered from a man at least 80 years old with head and neck cancer. Sequences were obtained from PBMCs. This sequence joins TRBV4-3 and TRBJ1-2, with D maybe TRBD1 (5 bases). The CDR3 spells CASSQPGRNYGYTF. The CDR3 region has the DNA TGCGCCAGCAGCCAACCAGGGCGGAACTATGGCTACACCTTC.